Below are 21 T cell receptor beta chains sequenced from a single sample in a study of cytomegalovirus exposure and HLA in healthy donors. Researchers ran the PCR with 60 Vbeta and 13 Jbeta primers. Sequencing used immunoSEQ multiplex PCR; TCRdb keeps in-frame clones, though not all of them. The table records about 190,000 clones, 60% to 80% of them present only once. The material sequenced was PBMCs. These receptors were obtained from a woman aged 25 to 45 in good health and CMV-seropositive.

The CDR3 loop reads CASSLSRGPRSYNEQFF. For the CDR3, the DNA is TGTGCCAGCAGTTTAAGCAGGGGGCCTCGCTCCTACAATGAGCAGTTCTTC. This chain links TRBV27 with TRBJ2-1; 8 bases line up with TRBD1. CDR3 length: 17 amino acids. Trimming removed 2 bases from V and 0 bases from J; junction bases left unmatched: 6. Per the germline V gene, CDR1 is MNHEY and CDR2 is SMNVEV (reference sequence).

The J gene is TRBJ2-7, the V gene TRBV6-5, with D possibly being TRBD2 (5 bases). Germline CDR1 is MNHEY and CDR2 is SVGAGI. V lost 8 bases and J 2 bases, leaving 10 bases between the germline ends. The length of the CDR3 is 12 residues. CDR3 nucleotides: TGTGCCAGCGAGGACTTAACCTACGAGCAGTACTTC. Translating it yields CASEDLTYEQYF.

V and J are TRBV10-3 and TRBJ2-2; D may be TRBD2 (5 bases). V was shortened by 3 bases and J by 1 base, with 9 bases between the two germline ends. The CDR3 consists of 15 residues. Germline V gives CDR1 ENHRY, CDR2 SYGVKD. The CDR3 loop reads CAISDPSGNTGELFF. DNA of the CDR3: TGTGCCATCAGTGATCCGAGCGGGAACACCGGGGAGCTGTTTTTT.

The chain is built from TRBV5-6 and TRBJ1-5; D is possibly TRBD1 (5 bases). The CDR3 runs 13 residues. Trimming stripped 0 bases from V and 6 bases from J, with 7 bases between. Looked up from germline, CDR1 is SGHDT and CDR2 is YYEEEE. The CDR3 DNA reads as TGTGCCAGCAGCTTGGAGGGGTTTCAGCCCCAGCATTTT. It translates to CASSLEGFQPQHF.

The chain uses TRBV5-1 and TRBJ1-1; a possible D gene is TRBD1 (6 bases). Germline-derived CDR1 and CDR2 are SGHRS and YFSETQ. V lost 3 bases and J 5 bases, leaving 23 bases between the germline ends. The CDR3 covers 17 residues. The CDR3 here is CASSSKTGQGLGTEAFF. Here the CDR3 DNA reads TGCGCCAGCAGCTCGAAAACAGGCCAGGGGCTGGGGACTGAAGCTTTCTTT. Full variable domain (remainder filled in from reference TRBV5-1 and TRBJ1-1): KAGVTQTPRYLIKTRGQQVTLSCSPISGHRSVSWYQQTPGQGLQFLFEYFSETQRNKGNFPGRFSGRQFSNSRSEMNVSTLELGDSALYLCASSSKTGQGLGTEAFFGQGTRLTVV.

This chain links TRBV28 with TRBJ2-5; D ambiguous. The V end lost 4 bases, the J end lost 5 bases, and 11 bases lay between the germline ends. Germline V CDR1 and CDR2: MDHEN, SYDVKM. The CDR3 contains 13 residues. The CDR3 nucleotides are TGTGCCAGCAGTTCCCGGGTTGGGGAGACCCAGTACTTC. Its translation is CASSSRVGETQYF.

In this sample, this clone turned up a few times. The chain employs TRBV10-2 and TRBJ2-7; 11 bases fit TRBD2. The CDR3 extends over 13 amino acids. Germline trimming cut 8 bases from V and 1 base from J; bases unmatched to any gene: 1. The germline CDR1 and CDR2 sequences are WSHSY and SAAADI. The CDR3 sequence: CASGLAGSYEQYF. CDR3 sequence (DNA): TGCGCCAGCGGACTAGCGGGTTCCTACGAGCAGTACTTC.

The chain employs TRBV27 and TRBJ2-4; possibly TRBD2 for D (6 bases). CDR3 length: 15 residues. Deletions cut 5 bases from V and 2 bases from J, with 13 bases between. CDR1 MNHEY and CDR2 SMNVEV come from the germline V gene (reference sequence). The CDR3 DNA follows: TGTGCCAGCAGTAGACTAGGGGTGCCCAAAAACATTCAGTACTTC. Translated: CASSRLGVPKNIQYF.

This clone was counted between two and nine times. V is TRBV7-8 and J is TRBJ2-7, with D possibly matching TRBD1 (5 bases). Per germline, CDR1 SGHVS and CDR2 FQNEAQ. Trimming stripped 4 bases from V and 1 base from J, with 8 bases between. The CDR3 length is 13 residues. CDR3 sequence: CASSSDSSYEQYF. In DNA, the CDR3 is TGTGCCAGCAGCTCTGACAGTTCCTACGAGCAGTACTTC.

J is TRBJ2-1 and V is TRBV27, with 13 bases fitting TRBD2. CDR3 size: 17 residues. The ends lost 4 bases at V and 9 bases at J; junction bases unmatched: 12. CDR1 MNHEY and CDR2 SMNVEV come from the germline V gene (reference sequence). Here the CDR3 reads CASSSKRTSGSISEQFF. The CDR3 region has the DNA TGTGCCAGCAGTTCTAAAAGGACTAGCGGGAGTATAAGTGAGCAGTTCTTC.

The CDR3 region has the DNA TGCGCCAGCAGCCAAGTAGGGAGCCTCTACGAGCAGTACTTC. This gives the protein CASSQVGSLYEQYF. V usage is TRBV4-1 and J usage is TRBJ2-7, with D tentatively TRBD2 (5 bases). Germline V lookup: CDR1 MGHRA, CDR2 YSYEKL. This CDR3 has 14 amino acids. With 1 base removed from V and 3 bases from J, the gap between germline ends came to 10 bases.

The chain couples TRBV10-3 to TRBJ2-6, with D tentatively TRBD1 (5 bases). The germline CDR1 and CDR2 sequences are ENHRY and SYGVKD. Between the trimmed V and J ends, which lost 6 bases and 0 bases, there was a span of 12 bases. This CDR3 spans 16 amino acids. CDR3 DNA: TGTGCCATCAGCCCTGGACACCACTCTGGGGCCAACGTCCTGACTTTC. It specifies CAISPGHHSGANVLTF.

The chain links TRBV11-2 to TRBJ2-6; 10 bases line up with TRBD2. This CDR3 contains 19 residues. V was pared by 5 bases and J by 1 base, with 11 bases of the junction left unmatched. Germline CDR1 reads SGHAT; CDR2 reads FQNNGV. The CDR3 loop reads CASSPRLAGGLSGANVLTF. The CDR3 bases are TGTGCCAGCAGCCCGCGACTAGCGGGTGGACTATCTGGGGCCAACGTCCTGACTTTC.

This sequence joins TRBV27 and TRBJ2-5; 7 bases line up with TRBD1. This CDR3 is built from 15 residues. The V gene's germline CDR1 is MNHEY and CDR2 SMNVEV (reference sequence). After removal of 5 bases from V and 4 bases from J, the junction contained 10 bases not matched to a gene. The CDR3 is CASSPGTATGETQYF. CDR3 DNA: TGTGCCAGCAGTCCGGGGACAGCTACGGGAGAGACCCAGTACTTC.

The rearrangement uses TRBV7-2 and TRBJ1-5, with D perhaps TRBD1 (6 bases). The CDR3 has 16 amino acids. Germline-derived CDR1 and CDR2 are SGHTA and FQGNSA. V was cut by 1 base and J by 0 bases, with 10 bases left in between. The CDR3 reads CASSLVGANSNQPQHF. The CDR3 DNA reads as TGTGCCAGCAGCTTAGTGGGGGCGAATAGCAATCAGCCCCAGCATTTT.

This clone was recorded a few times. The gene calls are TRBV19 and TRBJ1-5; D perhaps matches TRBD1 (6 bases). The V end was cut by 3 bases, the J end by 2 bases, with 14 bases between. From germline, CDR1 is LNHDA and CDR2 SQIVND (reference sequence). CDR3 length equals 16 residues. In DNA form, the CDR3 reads TGTGCCAGTAGTATGGGGGTGGGGGCTGGCAATCAGCCCCAGCATTTT. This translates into CASSMGVGAGNQPQHF.

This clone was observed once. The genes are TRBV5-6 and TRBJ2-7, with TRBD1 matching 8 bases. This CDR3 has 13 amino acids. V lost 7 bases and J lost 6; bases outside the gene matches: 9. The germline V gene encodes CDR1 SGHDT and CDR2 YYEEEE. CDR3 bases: TGTGCCAGCTGCCTGGACAGGGCAGCCGAGCAGTACTTC. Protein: CASCLDRAAEQYF.

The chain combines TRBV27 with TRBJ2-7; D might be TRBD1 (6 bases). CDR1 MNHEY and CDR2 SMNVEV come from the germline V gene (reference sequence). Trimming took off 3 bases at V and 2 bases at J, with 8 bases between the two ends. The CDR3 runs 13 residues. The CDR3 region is CASSFNRAYEQYF. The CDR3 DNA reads TGTGCCAGCAGTTTTAACAGGGCCTACGAGCAGTACTTC.

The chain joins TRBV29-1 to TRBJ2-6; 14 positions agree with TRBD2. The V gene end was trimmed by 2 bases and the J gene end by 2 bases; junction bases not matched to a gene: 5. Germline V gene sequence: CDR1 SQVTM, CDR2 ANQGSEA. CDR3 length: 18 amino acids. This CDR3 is CSVEKETSGRAGANVLTF. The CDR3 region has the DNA TGCAGCGTTGAAAAAGAGACTAGCGGGAGGGCTGGGGCCAACGTCCTGACTTTC.

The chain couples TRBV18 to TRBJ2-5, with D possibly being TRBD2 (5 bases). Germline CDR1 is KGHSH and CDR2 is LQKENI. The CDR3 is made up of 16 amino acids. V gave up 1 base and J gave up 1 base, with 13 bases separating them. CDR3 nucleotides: TGTGCCAGCTCACCACGGGCGGGCGAGGGCCAAGAGACCCAGTACTTC. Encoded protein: CASSPRAGEGQETQYF.

Here the CDR3 reads CATIGKGTSGYNEQFF. As DNA, the CDR3 is TGTGCCACCATTGGAAAGGGGACTAGCGGTTACAATGAGCAGTTCTTC. The chain employs TRBV2 and TRBJ2-1; 11 positions agree with TRBD2. The CDR3 covers 16 residues. J lost 4 bases, V lost 10 bases, and 12 bases had no gene match. Germline V gene data show CDR1 as SNHLY and CDR2 as FYNNEI.